The next 20 T cell receptor beta chains were all read from a single sample in a study of identical twins. TCRdb called the 5' RACE reads again in MiXCR, with one record for every CDR3 protein. This sample has roughly 250,000 distinct CDR3 sequences, with about 14% found just once. Sequencing was performed on memory (CD45RO+) T cells sorted from blood. These TCRs come from a woman younger than 30 in good health.

V usage is TRBV28 and J usage is TRBJ2-5, with TRBD2 matching 10 bases. The CDR3 length is 15 residues. V was pared by 3 bases and J by 2 bases, with 3 bases of the junction left unmatched. The germline V gene encodes CDR1 MDHEN and CDR2 SYDVKM. The CDR3 loop is CASSFVAGGQETQYF. The CDR3 region has the DNA TGTGCCAGCAGTTTTGTAGCGGGGGGTCAAGAGACCCAGTACTTC.

V is TRBV20-1 and J is TRBJ2-2; no reliable D call. CDR3 length: 15 amino acids. Deletions cut 8 bases from V and 2 bases from J, with 18 bases between. Germline values: CDR1 DFQATT, CDR2 SNEGSKA (reference sequence). The CDR3 DNA reads TGCAGTTGGGCCCAAGGATCGGGCAACACCGGGGAGCTGTTTTTT. It is translated as CSWAQGSGNTGELFF.

As regards this clonotype: Since a much larger clone is just one base distant, this may be a read error. The V and J genes are TRBV7-6 and TRBJ2-1, with TRBD2 identical over 10 bases. This CDR3 has 15 amino acids. CDR1 is SGHVS and CDR2 is FNYEAQ in the germline V gene. J gave up 1 base and V 4 bases, and 1 base lay outside the gene matches. In nucleotides, the CDR3 is TGTGCCAGCAGCTCGGGACTAGCGTCCTACAATGAGCAGTTCTTC. Its translation is CASSSGLASYNEQFF.

The sample holds a few counts of this clonotype. The genes are TRBV6-5 and TRBJ2-7; D not certain. Trimming shortened V by 5 bases and J by 4 bases, and 15 bases separated the two germline ends. The CDR3 is made up of 14 amino acids. Germline assignment: CDR1 MNHEY and CDR2 SVGAGI. CDR3 in DNA: TGTGCCAGCAGTCTCGACTCGAAAGGGTACGAGCAGTACTTC. It codes for CASSLDSKGYEQYF.

This clonotype has only a few counts. The chain uses TRBV29-1 and TRBJ2-1; the match to TRBD1 covers 9 bases. Germline CDR1 and CDR2: SQVTM and ANQGSEA. J was trimmed by 13 bases and V by 6 bases; bases with no gene match: 7. This CDR3 has 11 amino acids. CDR3 bases: TGCAGCGTCCTCACAGGGGGCTTCCAGTTCTTC. Translating it yields CSVLTGGFQFF.

This chain connects TRBV5-6 to TRBJ1-1, with D maybe TRBD1 (5 bases). Germline V lookup: CDR1 SGHDT, CDR2 YYEEEE. Trimming took 0 bases from V and 4 from J, leaving 10 bases between them. This CDR3 has 14 amino acids. Here the CDR3 reads CASSLGGRRTEAFF. CDR3 DNA: TGTGCCAGCAGCTTGGGGGGACGGCGCACTGAAGCTTTCTTT.

This clonotype was seen ten or more times. CDR3 nucleotide sequence: TGTGCCAGCACCCCCGGGCAGGCCCTCTTGAACACTGAAGCTTTCTTT. The encoded protein is CASTPGQALLNTEAFF. This rearrangement joins TRBV18 to TRBJ1-1, with D uncertain. The CDR3 is made up of 16 amino acids. Germline V gives CDR1 KGHSH, CDR2 LQKENI. V shed 8 bases and J shed 0 bases, with 19 bases lying between them.

The chain links TRBV10-1 to TRBJ2-3; 8 bases are shared with TRBD1. V dropped 8 bases and J dropped 8; count of bases not matched to a gene: 12. Germline lookup yields CDR1 WNHNN and CDR2 SYGVQD (reference sequence). CDR3 length: 14 residues. CDR3 in DNA: TGCGCCAGCGGAACGGACAGGGCCCAGGGTACGCAGTATTTT. Residues: CASGTDRAQGTQYF.

The sample holds a few counts of this clonotype. The CDR3 DNA is TGTGCCAGCAGCTTATTTGGAGATACGCAGTATTTT. It yields the protein CASSLFGDTQYF. V is TRBV7-2 and J is TRBJ2-3; D not certain. Germline V lookup: CDR1 SGHTA, CDR2 FQGNSA. V lost 2 bases, J lost 5 bases, and 5 bases lay in between. The length of the CDR3 is 12 residues.

This clonotype was counted a few times. The rearrangement uses TRBV6-5 and TRBJ2-5; TRBD2 is a possible D gene (5 bases). The V gene's germline CDR1 is MNHEY and CDR2 SVGAGI. Trimming stripped 4 bases from V and 3 bases from J, with 24 bases between. This CDR3 contains 18 residues. CDR3 amino acids: CASSFFQADGRRKETQYF. DNA of the CDR3: TGTGCCAGCAGTTTCTTCCAAGCGGACGGAAGGCGTAAAGAGACCCAGTACTTC.

The rearrangement joins TRBV11-2 to TRBJ2-6; weak D call: TRBD2 (5 bases). CDR3 length: 17 amino acids. The ends were cut back, 3 bases at V and 2 bases at J, with 14 bases in the middle. Germline lookup yields CDR1 SGHAT and CDR2 FQNNGV. CDR3 sequence: CASSFPRTGTGANVLTF. CDR3 DNA sequence: TGTGCCAGCAGCTTTCCCCGGACGGGGACTGGGGCCAACGTCCTGACTTTC. Full variable domain (rest looked up from reference TRBV11-2 and TRBJ2-6): EAGVAQSPRYKIIEKRQSVAFWCNPISGHATLYWYQQILGQGPKLLIQFQNNGVVDDSQLPKDRFSAERLKGVDSTLKIQPAKLEDSAVYLCASSFPRTGTGANVLTFGAGSRLTVL.

J is TRBJ2-3 and V is TRBV7-9; possible D gene TRBD2, 6 bases. V lost 5 bases, J lost 9 bases, and 9 bases lay in between. CDR3 size: 11 residues. From germline, CDR1 is SEHNR and CDR2 FQNEAQ (reference sequence). The CDR3: CASSADYTQYF. In DNA form, the CDR3 reads TGTGCCAGCAGCGCGGACTACACGCAGTATTTT.

The chain employs TRBV11-2 and TRBJ2-1; 11 nucleotides align to TRBD2. The V gene's germline CDR1 is SGHAT and CDR2 FQNNGV. The CDR3 consists of 15 residues. Trimming at V came to 3 bases and at J to 9 bases, leaving 7 bases not matched to a gene. The CDR3 spells CASSFALAGVLEQFF. The CDR3 bases are TGTGCCAGCAGCTTCGCACTAGCGGGAGTTCTTGAGCAGTTCTTC.

This clonotype was seen a few times. This rearrangement joins TRBV29-1 to TRBJ1-1, with unresolved D. The germline gives CDR1 SQVTM, CDR2 ANQGSEA. V was trimmed by 4 bases and J by 3 bases, leaving 6 bases between them. This CDR3 is built from 11 residues. The chain's CDR3 is CSVGEYTEAFF. CDR3 sequence (DNA): TGCAGCGTTGGGGAGTACACTGAAGCTTTCTTT.

The V call is TRBV20-1, the J call TRBJ1-1; D perhaps matches TRBD1 (5 bases). Germline V gene sequence: CDR1 DFQATT, CDR2 SNEGSKA (reference sequence). V was shortened by 1 base and J by 3 bases, with 9 bases between the two germline ends. CDR3 length equals 13 residues. The CDR3 bases are TGCAGTGCTAGAGTAGGGGCGGACACTGAAGCTTTCTTT. Translating it yields CSARVGADTEAFF.

This clonotype occurred many times. The chain links TRBV7-2 to TRBJ1-2, with D tentatively TRBD1 (5 bases). The germline V gene has CDR1 SGHTA and CDR2 FQGNSA. The CDR3 has 16 amino acids. V was clipped by 2 bases and J by 3 bases, with 16 bases between them. CDR3 region: CASSLRYQGKDYGYTF. For the CDR3, the DNA is TGTGCCAGCAGCTTAAGGTACCAGGGAAAGGACTATGGCTACACCTTC.

This chain's CDR3 is CASSGQVRVGEQYF. In DNA form, the CDR3 reads TGTGCCAGCAGTGGACAGGTTAGAGTGGGGGAGCAGTACTTC. V gene TRBV2 combines with J gene TRBJ2-7, with D perhaps matching TRBD1 (6 bases). The germline gives CDR1 SNHLY, CDR2 FYNNEI. This CDR3 comprises 14 residues. Trimming removed 4 bases at V and 7 bases at J, with 17 bases between.

This clonotype was seen more than once but under ten times. This chain joins TRBV20-1 and TRBJ2-3, with a possible D match to TRBD2 (7 bases). The V gene lost 5 bases and the J gene lost 2 bases, with 14 bases spanning the gap. The CDR3 length is 14 residues. In germline, CDR1 is DFQATT, CDR2 SNEGSKA (reference sequence). CDR3 loop: CSAPRGGATDTQYF. In nucleotides, the CDR3 is TGCAGTGCTCCCCGAGGGGGGGCCACAGATACGCAGTATTTT.

The sample holds a few counts of this clonotype. The V and J genes are TRBV27 and TRBJ2-3, with D possibly matching TRBD2 (5 bases). CDR1 is MNHEY, CDR2 SMNVEV, per germline (reference sequence). V shed 0 bases and J shed 0 bases, with 13 bases lying between them. The CDR3 is 17 residues long. The CDR3 sequence is CASSLSWEIPSTDTQYF. The CDR3 DNA follows: TGTGCCAGCAGTTTATCCTGGGAGATTCCTAGCACAGATACGCAGTATTTT.

J is TRBJ2-1 and V is TRBV30, with 7 bases lining up with TRBD2. Germline V lookup: CDR1 GTSNPN, CDR2 SVGIG (reference sequence). The CDR3 runs to 11 residues. With 8 bases clipped from V and 10 bases from J, the junction kept 8 bases outside the gene matches. The CDR3 is CALWGGWEQFF. The CDR3 nucleotides are TGTGCCCTATGGGGGGGATGGGAGCAGTTCTTC.